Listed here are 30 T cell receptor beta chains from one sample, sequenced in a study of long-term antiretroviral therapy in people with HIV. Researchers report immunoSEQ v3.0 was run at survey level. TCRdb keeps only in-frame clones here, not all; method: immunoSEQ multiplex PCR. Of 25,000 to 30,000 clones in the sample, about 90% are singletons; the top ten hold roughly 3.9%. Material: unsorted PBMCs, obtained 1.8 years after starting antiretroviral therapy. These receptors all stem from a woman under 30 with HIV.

CDR3 coding DNA: TGTGCCAGCAGCTCTCCAGTGGGCGCAGATACGCAGTATTTT. Translation gives CASSSPVGADTQYF. This chain links TRBV9 with TRBJ2-3, with D hard to call. CDR1 is SGDLS, CDR2 YYNGEE, per germline. V was pared by 4 bases and J by 4 bases, with 13 bases between. This CDR3 is built from 14 residues. Looking up the rest from reference TRBV9 and TRBJ2-3 gives the full variable domain: DSGVTQTPKHLITATGQRVTLRCSPRSGDLSVYWYQQSLDQGLQFLIQYYNGEERAKGNILERFSAQQFPDLHSELNLSSLELGDSALYFCASSSPVGADTQYFGPGTRLTVL.

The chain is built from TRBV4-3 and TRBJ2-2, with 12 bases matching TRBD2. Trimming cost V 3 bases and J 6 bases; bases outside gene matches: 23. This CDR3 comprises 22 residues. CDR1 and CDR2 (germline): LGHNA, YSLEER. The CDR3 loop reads CASSHLGGRRLAGGPRAGELFF. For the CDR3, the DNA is TGCGCCAGCAGCCACCTAGGGGGGAGAAGGCTAGCGGGAGGGCCAAGGGCCGGGGAGCTGTTTTTT.

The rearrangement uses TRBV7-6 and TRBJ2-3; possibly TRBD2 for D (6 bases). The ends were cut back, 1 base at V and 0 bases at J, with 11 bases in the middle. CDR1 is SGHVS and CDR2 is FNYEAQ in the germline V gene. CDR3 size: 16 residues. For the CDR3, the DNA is TGTGCCAGCAGCTTAGGCAGTAGCGGCAGCACAGATACGCAGTATTTT. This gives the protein CASSLGSSGSTDTQYF.

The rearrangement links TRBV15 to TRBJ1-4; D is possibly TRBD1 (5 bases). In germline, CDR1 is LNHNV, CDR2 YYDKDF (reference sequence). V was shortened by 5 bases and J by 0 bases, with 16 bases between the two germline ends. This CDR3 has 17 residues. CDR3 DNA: TGTGCCACCAGCGAGGGGTATGGGAGTGCAACTAATGAAAAACTGTTTTTT. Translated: CATSEGYGSATNEKLFF.

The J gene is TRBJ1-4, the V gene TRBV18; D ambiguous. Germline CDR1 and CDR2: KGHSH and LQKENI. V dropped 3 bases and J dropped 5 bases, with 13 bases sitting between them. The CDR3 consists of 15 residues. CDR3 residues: CASSPVRAQNEKLFF. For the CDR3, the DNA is TGTGCCAGCTCACCTGTGAGGGCACAAAATGAAAAACTGTTTTTT. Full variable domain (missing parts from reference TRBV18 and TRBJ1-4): NAGVMQNPRHLVRRRGQEARLRCSPMKGHSHVYWYRQLPEEGLKFMVYLQKENIIDESGMPKERFSAEFPKEGPSILRIQQVVRGDSAAYFCASSPVRAQNEKLFFGSGTQLSVL.

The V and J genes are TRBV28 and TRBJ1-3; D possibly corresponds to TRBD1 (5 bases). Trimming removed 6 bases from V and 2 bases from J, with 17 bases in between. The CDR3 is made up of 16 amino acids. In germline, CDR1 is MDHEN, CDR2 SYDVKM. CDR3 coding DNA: TGTGCCAGCAGCACCATGTCAGGGTTTACTGGAAACACCATATATTTT. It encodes CASSTMSGFTGNTIYF.

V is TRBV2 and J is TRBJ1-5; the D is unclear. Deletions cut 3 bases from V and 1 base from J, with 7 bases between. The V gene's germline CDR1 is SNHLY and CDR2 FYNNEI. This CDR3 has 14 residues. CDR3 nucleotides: TGTGCCAGCAGTGATGGCCGCAGCAATCAGCCCCAGCATTTT. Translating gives CASSDGRSNQPQHF.

The CDR3 protein is CASNAPGVAAYEQYF. CDR3 coding DNA: TGTGCCAGCAACGCCCCCGGGGTAGCGGCTTACGAGCAGTACTTC. The chain has TRBV6-6 and TRBJ2-7; TRBD2 is a possible D gene (6 bases). Germline V lookup: CDR1 MNHNY, CDR2 SVGAGI (reference sequence). This CDR3 comprises 15 residues. Trimming removed 7 bases at V and 4 bases at J, with 20 bases between.

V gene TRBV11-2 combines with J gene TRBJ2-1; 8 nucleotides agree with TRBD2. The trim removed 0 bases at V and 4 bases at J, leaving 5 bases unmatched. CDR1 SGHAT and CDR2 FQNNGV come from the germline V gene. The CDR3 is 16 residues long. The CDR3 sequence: CASSLDRGGIYNEQFF. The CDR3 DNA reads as TGTGCCAGCAGCTTAGATCGGGGGGGCATTTACAATGAGCAGTTCTTC.

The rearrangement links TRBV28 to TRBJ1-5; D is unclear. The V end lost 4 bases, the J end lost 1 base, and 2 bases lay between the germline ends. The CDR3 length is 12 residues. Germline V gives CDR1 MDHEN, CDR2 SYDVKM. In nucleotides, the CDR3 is TGTGCCAGCAGTTACAGCAATCAGCCCCAGCATTTT. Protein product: CASSYSNQPQHF.

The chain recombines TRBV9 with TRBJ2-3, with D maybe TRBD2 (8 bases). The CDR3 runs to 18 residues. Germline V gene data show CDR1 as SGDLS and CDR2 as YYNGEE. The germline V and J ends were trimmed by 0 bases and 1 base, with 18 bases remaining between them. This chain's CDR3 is CASSVEGASGSGTDTQYF. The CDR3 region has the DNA TGTGCCAGCAGCGTAGAGGGGGCCAGCGGGAGTGGCACAGATACGCAGTATTTT.

In DNA form, the CDR3 reads TGTGCCAGCAGCGACGGGGGACGTGGCTACACCTTC. Translating it yields CASSDGGRGYTF. The rearrangement joins TRBV9 to TRBJ1-2, with TRBD1 as a possible D gene (5 bases). Germline CDR1 is SGDLS and CDR2 is YYNGEE. This CDR3 region has 12 residues. The V and J ends lost 3 bases and 7 bases respectively, with 10 bases between them.

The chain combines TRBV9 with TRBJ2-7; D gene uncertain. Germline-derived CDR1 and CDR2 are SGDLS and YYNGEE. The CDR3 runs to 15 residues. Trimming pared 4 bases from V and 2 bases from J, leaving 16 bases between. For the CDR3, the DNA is TGTGCCAGCAGCCCACTTGGCGTCTCCACCTACGAGCAGTACTTC. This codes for CASSPLGVSTYEQYF.

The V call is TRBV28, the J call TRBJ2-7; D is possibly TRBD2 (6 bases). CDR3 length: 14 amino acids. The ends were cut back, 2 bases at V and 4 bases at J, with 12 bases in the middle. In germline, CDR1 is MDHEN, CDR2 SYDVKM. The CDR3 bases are TGTGCCAGCAGTTTAGAGGACTATACATACGAGCAGTACTTC. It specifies CASSLEDYTYEQYF.

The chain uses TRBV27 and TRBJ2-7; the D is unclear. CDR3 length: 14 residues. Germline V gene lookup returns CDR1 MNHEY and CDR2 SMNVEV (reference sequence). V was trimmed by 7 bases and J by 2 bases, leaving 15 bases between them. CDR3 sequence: CASNPSGGAYEQYF. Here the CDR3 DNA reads TGTGCCAGCAACCCATCCGGCGGTGCCTACGAGCAGTACTTC.

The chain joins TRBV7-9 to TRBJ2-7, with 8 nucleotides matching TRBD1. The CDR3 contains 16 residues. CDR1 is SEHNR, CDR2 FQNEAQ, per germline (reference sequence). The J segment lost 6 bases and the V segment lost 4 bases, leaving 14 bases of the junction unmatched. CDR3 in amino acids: CASSSWREDRVTEQYF. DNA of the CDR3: TGTGCCAGCAGCTCCTGGAGGGAGGACAGGGTAACCGAGCAGTACTTC.

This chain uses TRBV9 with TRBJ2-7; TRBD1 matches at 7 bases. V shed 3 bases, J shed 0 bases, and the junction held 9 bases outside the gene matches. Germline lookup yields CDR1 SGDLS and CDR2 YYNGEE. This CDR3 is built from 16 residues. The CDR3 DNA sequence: TGTGCCAGCAGCGGAAACAGGGGCCCCAGCTCCTACGAGCAGTACTTC. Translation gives CASSGNRGPSSYEQYF.

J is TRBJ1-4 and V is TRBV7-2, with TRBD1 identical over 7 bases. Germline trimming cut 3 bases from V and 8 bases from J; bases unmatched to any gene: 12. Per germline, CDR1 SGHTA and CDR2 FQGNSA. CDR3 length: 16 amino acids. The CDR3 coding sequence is TGTGCCAGCAGCTTGGGAGGGACAGTTCAAAGGGAAAAACTGTTTTTT. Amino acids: CASSLGGTVQREKLFF.

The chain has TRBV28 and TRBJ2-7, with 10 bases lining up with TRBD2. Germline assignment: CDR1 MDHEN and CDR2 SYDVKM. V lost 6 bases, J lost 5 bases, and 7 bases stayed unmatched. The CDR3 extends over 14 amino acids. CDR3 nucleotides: TGTGCCAGCAGGCTAGCGGGAGAGTCGAACGAGCAGTACTTC. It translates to CASRLAGESNEQYF.

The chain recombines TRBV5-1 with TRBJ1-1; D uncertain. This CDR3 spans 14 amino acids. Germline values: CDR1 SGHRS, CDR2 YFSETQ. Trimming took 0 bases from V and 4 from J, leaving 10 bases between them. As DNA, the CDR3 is TGCGCCAGCAGCTTGGTGCTACAGAGCACTGAAGCTTTCTTT. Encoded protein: CASSLVLQSTEAFF.

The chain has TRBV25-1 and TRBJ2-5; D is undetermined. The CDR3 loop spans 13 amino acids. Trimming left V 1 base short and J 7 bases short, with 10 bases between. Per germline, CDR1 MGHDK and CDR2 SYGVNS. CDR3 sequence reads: CASSESIGGTQYF. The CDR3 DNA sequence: TGTGCCAGCAGTGAATCGATAGGCGGGACCCAGTACTTC. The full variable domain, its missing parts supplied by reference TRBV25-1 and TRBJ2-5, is EADIYQTPRYLVIGTGKKITLECSQTMGHDKMYWYQQDPGMELHLIHYSYGVNSTEKGDLSSESTVSRIRTEHFPLTLESARPSHTSQYLCASSESIGGTQYFGPGTRLLVL.

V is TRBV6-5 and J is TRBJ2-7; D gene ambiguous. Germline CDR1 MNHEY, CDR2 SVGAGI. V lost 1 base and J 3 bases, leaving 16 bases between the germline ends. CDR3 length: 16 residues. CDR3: CASSYLVLGSFYEQYF. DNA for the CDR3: TGTGCCAGCAGTTACTTGGTCTTGGGTTCTTTCTACGAGCAGTACTTC.

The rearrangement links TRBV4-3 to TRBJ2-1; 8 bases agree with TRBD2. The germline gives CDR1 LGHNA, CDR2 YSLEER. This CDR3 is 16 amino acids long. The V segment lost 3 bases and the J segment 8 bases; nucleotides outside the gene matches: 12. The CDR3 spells CASSQSGLAEVDEQFF. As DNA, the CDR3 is TGCGCCAGCAGCCAGTCCGGACTAGCTGAGGTGGATGAGCAGTTCTTC.

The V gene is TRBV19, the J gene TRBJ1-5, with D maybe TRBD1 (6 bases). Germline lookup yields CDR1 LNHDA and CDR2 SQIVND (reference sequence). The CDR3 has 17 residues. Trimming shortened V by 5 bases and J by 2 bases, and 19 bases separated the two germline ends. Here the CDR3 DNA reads TGTGCCAGTAGTGTACAGGGTGTTAGGTTTGGCAATCAGCCCCAGCATTTT. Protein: CASSVQGVRFGNQPQHF.

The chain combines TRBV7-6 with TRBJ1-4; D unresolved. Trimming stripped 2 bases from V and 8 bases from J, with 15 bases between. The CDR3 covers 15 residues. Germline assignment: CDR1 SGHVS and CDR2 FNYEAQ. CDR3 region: CASSLYSGRREKLFF. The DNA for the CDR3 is TGTGCCAGCAGCTTATATTCGGGAAGGCGGGAAAAACTGTTTTTT.

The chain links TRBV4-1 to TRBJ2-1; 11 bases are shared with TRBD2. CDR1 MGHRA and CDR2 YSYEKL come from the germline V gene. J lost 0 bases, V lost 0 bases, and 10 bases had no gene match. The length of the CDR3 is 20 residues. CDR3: CASSQDASGLAGPSYNEQFF. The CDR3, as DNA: TGCGCCAGCAGCCAAGATGCGTCTGGACTAGCGGGCCCCTCCTACAATGAGCAGTTCTTC.

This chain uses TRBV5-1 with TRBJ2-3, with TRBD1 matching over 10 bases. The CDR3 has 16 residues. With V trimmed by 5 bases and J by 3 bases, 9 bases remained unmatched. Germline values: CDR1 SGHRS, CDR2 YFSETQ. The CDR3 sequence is CASSRFGQGETDTQYF. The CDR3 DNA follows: TGCGCCAGCAGTAGGTTTGGACAGGGGGAAACAGATACGCAGTATTTT.

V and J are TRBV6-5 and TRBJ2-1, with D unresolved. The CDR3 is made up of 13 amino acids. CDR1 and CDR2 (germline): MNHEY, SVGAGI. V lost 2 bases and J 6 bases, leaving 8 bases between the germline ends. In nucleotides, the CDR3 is TGTGCCAGCAGTTACGGCCTGAGCAATGAGCAGTTCTTC. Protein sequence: CASSYGLSNEQFF.

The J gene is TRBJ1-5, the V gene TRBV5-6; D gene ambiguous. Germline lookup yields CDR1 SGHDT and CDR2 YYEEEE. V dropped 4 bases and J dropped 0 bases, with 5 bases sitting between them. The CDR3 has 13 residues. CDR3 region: CASSPDSNQPQHF. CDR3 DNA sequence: TGTGCCAGCAGCCCAGATAGCAATCAGCCCCAGCATTTT.

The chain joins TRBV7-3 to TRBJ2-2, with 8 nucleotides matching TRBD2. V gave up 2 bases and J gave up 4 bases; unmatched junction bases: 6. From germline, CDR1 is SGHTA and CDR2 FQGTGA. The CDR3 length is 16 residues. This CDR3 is CASSLLPGGGTGELFF. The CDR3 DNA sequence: TGTGCCAGCAGCTTACTCCCGGGAGGGGGCACCGGGGAGCTGTTTTTT.